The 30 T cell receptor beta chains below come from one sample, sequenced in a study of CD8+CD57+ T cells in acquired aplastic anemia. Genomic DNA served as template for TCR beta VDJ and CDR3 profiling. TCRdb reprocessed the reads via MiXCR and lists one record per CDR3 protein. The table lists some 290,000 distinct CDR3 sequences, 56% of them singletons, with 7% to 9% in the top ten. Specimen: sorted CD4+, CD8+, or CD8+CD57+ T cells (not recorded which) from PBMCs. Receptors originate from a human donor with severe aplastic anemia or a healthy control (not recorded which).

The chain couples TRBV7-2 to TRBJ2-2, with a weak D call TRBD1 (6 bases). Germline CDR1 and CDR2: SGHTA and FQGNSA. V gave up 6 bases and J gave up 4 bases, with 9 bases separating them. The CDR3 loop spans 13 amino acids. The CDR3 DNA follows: TGTGCCAGCAGGACAGGCGGCACCGGGGAGCTGTTTTTT. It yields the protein CASRTGGTGELFF.

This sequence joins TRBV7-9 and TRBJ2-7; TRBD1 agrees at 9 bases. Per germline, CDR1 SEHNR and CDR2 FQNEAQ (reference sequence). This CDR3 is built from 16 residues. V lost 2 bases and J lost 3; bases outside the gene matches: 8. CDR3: CASSLYGGQGDYEQYF. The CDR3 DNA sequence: TGTGCCAGCAGCTTATATGGGGGACAGGGTGACTACGAGCAGTACTTC. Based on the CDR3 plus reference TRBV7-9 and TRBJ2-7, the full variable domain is DTGVSQNPRHKITKRGQNVTFRCDPISEHNRLYWYRQTLGQGPEFLTYFQNEAQLEKSRLLSDRFSAERPKGSFSTLEIQRTEQGDSAMYLCASSLYGGQGDYEQYFGPGTRLTVT.

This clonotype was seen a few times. The CDR3 sequence is CASRQGNSPLHF. The DNA of the CDR3 is TGTGCCAGCAGACAGGGAAATTCACCCCTCCACTTT. V gene TRBV12-3 or TRBV12-4 combines with J gene TRBJ1-6; TRBD1 is a possible D gene (6 bases). Trimming removed 6 bases from V and 7 bases from J, with 7 bases in between. The CDR3 extends over 12 amino acids.

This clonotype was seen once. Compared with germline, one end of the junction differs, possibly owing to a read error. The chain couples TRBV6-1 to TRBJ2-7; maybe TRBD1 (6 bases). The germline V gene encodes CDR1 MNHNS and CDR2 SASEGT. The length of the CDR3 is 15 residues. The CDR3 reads CASSEFPGQIYERYF. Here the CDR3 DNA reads TGTGCCAGCAGTGAATTCCCTGGACAGATCTACGAGCGGTACTTC.

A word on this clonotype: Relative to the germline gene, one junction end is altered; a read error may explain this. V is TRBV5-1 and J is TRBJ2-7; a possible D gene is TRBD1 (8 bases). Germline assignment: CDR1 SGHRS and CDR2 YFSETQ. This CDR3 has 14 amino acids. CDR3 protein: CASREGQGAGERYF. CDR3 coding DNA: TGCGCCAGCCGAGAGGGGCAGGGGGCGGGGGAGCGGTACTTC. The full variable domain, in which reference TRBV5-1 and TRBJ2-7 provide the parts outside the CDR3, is KAGVTQTPRYLIKTRGQQVTLSCSPISGHRSVSWYQQTPGQGLQFLFEYFSETQRNKGNFPGRFSGRQFSNSRSEMNVSTLELGDSALYLCASREGQGAGERYFGPGTRLTVT.

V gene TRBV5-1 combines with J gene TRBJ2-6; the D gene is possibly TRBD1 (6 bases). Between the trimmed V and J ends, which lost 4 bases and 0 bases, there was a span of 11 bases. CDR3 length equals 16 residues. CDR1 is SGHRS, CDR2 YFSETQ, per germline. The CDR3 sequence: CASSVTDSSGANVLTF. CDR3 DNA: TGCGCCAGCAGCGTGACGGACAGCTCTGGGGCCAACGTCCTGACTTTC.

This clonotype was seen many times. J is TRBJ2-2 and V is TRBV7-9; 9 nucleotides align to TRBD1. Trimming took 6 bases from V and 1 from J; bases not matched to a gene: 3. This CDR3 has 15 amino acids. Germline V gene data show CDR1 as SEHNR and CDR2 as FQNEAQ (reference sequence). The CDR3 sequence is CASSGQGWNTGELFF. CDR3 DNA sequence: TGTGCCAGCAGTGGACAGGGGTGGAACACCGGGGAGCTGTTTTTT. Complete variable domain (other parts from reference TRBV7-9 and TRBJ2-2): DTGVSQNPRHKITKRGQNVTFRCDPISEHNRLYWYRQTLGQGPEFLTYFQNEAQLEKSRLLSDRFSAERPKGSFSTLEIQRTEQGDSAMYLCASSGQGWNTGELFFGEGSRLTVL.

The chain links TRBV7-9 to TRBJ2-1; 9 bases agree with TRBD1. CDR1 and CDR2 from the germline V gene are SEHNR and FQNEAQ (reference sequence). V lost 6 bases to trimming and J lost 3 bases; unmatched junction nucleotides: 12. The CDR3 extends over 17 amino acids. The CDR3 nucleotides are TGTGCCAGCAGACTCCCGTATGGGACAGGGAACTACAATGAGCAGTTCTTC. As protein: CASRLPYGTGNYNEQFF.

The CDR3 nucleotides are TGTGCCAGCATGCGGATTCAAGAGACCCAGTACTTC. Amino acids: CASMRIQETQYF. The V call is TRBV2, the J call TRBJ2-5; no clear D gene. The CDR3 extends over 12 amino acids. V was shortened by 7 bases and J by 2 bases, with 8 bases between the two germline ends. Germline V lookup: CDR1 SNHLY, CDR2 FYNNEI.

This chain's CDR3 is CAWSQLNTGELFF. The DNA for the CDR3 is TGTGCCTGGAGTCAATTGAACACCGGGGAGCTGTTTTTT. The chain combines TRBV30 with TRBJ2-2; D call uncertain. CDR3 size: 13 residues. CDR1 and CDR2 (germline): GTSNPN, SVGIG (reference sequence). V lost 2 bases and J lost 1, with 5 bases in between.

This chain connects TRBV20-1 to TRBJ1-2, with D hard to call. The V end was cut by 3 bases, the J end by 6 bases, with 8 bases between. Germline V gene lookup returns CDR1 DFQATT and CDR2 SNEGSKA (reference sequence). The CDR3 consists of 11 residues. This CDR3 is CSASLRDGYTF. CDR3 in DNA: TGCAGTGCTAGTTTAAGGGATGGCTACACCTTC.

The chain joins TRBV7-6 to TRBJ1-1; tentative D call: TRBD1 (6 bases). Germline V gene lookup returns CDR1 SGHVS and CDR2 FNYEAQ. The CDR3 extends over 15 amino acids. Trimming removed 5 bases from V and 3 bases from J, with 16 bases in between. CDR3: CASSVGGGRDTEAFF. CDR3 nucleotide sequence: TGTGCCAGCAGCGTGGGTGGGGGCAGGGACACTGAAGCTTTCTTT.

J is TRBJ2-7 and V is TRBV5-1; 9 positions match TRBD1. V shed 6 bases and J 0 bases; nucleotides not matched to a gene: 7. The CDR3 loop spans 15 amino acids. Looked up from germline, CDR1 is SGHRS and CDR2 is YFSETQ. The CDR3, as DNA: TGCGCCAGCAAGGGAGGGACAGGGAGCTCCTACGAGCAGTACTTC. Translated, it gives CASKGGTGSSYEQYF.

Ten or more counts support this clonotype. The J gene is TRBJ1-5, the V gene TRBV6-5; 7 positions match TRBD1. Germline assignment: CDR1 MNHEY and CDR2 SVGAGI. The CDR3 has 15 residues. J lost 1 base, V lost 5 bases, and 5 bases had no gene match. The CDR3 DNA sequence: TGTGCCAGCAGTCCCGACAGGGTAAGCAATCAGCCCCAGCATTTT. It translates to CASSPDRVSNQPQHF.

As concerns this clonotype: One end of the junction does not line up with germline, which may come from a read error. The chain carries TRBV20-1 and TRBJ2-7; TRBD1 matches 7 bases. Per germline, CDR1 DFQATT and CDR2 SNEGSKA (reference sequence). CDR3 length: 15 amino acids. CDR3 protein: CGARARQGVSYEQYF. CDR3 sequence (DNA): TGCGGTGCTAGAGCGCGGCAGGGGGTCTCCTACGAGCAGTACTTC.

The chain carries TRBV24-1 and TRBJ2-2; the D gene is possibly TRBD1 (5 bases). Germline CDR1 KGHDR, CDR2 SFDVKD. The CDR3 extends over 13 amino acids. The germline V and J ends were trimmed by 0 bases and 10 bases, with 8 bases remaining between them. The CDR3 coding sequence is TGTGCCACCAGTGATTTGTGGGGCGCGGAGCTGTTTTTT. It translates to CATSDLWGAELFF.

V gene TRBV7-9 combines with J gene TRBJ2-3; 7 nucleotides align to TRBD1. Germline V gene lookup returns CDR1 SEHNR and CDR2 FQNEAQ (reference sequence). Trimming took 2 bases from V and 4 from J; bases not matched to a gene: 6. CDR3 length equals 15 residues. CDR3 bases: TGTGCCAGCAGCTTAAGGGACAGACTCGCAGATACGCAGTATTTT. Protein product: CASSLRDRLADTQYF.

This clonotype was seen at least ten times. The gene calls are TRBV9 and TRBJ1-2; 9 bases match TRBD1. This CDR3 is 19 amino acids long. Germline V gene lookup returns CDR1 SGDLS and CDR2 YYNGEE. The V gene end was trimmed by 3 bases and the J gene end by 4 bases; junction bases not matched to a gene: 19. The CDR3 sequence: CASSAQAGLQGAIPYGYTF. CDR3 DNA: TGTGCCAGCAGCGCCCAAGCGGGGCTACAGGGGGCGATACCCTATGGCTACACCTTC.

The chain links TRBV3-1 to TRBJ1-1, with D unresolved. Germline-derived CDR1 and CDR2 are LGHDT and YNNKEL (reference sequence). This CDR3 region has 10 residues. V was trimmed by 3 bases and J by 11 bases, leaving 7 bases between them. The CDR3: CASSQLTAFF. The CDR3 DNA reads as TGTGCCAGCAGCCAGCTTACGGCTTTCTTT.

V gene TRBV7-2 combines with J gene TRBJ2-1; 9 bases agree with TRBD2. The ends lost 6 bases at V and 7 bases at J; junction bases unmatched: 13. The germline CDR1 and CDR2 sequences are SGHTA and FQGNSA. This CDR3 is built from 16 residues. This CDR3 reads CASRTALAGRENEQFF. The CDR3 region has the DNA TGTGCCAGCAGGACAGCCCTAGCGGGAAGGGAAAATGAGCAGTTCTTC.

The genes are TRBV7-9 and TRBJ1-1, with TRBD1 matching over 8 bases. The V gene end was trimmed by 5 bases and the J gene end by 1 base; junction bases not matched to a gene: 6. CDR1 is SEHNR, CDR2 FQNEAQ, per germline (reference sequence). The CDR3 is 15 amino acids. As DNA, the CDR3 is TGTGCCAGCAGCGCCTACGGGACAGGGAACACTGAAGCTTTCTTT. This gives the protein CASSAYGTGNTEAFF. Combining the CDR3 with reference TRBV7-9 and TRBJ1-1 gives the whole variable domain DTGVSQNPRHKITKRGQNVTFRCDPISEHNRLYWYRQTLGQGPEFLTYFQNEAQLEKSRLLSDRFSAERPKGSFSTLEIQRTEQGDSAMYLCASSAYGTGNTEAFFGQGTRLTVV.

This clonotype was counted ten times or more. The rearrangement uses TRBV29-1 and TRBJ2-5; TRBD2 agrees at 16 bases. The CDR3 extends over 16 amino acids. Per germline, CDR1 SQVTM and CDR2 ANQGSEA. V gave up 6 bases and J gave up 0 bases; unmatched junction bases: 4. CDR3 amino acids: CSVPGLAGGNQETQYF. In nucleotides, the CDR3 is TGCAGCGTACCGGGACTAGCGGGGGGGAACCAAGAGACCCAGTACTTC. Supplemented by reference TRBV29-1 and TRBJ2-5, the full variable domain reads SAVISQKPSRDICQRGTSLTIQCQVDSQVTMMFWYRQQPGQSLTLIATANQGSEATYESGFVIDKFPISRPNLTFSTLTVSNMSPEDSSIYLCSVPGLAGGNQETQYFGPGTRLLVL.

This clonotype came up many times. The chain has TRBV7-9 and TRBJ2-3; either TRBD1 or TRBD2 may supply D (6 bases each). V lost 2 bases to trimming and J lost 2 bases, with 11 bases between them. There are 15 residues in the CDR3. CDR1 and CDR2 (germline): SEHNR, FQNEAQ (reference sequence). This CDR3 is CASSLRGEYTDTQYF. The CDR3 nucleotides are TGTGCCAGCAGCTTAAGGGGGGAGTACACAGATACGCAGTATTTT.

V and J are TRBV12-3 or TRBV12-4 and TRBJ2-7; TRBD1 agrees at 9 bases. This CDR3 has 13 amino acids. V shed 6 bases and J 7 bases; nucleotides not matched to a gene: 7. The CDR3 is CASRGDRATEQYF. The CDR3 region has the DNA TGTGCCAGCAGAGGGGACAGGGCTACGGAGCAGTACTTC.

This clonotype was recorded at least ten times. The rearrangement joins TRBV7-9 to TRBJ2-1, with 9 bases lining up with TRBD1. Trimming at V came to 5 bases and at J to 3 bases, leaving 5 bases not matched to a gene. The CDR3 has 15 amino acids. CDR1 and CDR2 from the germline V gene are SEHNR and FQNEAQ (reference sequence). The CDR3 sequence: CASSQTGGSYNEQFF. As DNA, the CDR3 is TGTGCCAGCAGCCAAACAGGGGGCAGCTACAATGAGCAGTTCTTC.

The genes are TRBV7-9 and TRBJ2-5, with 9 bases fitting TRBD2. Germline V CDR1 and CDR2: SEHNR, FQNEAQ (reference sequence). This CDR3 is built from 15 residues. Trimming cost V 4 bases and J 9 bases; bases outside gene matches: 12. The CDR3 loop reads CASSSSGGQNEAQYF. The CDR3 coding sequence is TGTGCCAGCAGCTCAAGCGGGGGGCAGAATGAGGCCCAGTACTTC.

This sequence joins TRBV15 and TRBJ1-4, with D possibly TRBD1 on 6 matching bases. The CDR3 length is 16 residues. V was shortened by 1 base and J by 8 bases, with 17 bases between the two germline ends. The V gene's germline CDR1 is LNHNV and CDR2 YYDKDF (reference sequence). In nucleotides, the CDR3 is TGTGCCACCAGCAGAGTGGGACATCCTGAGAGGGAAAAACTGTTTTTT. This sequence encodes CATSRVGHPEREKLFF.

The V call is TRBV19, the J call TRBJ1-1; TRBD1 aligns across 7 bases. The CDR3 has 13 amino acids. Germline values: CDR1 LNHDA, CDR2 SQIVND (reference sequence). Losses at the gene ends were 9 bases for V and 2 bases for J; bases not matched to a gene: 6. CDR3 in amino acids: CASHRGVNTEAFF. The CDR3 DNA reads TGTGCCAGCCACAGGGGCGTAAACACTGAAGCTTTCTTT.

The CDR3 bases are TGCAGTGCTAGAGATGGCCAGCGCTCCGGAATGGAGCAGTACTTC. Translation: CSARDGQRSGMEQYF. This rearrangement joins TRBV20-1 to TRBJ2-7; no reliable D call. From germline, CDR1 is DFQATT and CDR2 SNEGSKA (reference sequence). Trimming pared 0 bases from V and 7 bases from J, leaving 19 bases between. The CDR3 consists of 15 residues.

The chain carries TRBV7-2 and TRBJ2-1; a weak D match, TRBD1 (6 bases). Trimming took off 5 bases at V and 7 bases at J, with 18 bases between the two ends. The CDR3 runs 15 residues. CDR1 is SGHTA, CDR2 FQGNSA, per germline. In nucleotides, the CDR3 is TGTGCCAGCAGCCAACAGGTAGGGGGATGGAATGAGCAGTTCTTC. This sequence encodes CASSQQVGGWNEQFF.